The entry below gives a single T cell receptor beta chain sequence along with its context. These data are taken from a study of relationships among human T cell subsets. Anti-CD25 beads selected CD4+CD25+ regulatory T cells from positively selected CD4+ cells. TCR alpha and beta CDR3s were amplified from mRNA by semiquantitative ARM-PCR. In ARM-PCR, communal superprimers followed tagged nested gene-specific primers for exponential amplification. TCRdb re-analysed the multiplex PCR reads in MiXCR, keeping a single row per CDR3 protein. Here the sample spans about 14,000 distinct CDR3 sequences, about 60% being singletons. Germline V gene sequence: CDR1 MGHRA, CDR2 YSYEKL. Trimming at V came to 3 bases and at J to 3 bases, leaving 3 bases not matched to a gene. The CDR3 length is 15 residues.

Sequenced input: Tregs sorted from blood. The source is a man between 40 and 49 years old in good health. V and J are TRBV4-1 and TRBJ1-5; 9 bases are shared with TRBD1. The CDR3: CASSQGTGYNQPQHF. The CDR3 nucleotides read TGCGCCAGCAGCCAGGGGACAGGGTACAATCAGCCCCAGCATTTT.